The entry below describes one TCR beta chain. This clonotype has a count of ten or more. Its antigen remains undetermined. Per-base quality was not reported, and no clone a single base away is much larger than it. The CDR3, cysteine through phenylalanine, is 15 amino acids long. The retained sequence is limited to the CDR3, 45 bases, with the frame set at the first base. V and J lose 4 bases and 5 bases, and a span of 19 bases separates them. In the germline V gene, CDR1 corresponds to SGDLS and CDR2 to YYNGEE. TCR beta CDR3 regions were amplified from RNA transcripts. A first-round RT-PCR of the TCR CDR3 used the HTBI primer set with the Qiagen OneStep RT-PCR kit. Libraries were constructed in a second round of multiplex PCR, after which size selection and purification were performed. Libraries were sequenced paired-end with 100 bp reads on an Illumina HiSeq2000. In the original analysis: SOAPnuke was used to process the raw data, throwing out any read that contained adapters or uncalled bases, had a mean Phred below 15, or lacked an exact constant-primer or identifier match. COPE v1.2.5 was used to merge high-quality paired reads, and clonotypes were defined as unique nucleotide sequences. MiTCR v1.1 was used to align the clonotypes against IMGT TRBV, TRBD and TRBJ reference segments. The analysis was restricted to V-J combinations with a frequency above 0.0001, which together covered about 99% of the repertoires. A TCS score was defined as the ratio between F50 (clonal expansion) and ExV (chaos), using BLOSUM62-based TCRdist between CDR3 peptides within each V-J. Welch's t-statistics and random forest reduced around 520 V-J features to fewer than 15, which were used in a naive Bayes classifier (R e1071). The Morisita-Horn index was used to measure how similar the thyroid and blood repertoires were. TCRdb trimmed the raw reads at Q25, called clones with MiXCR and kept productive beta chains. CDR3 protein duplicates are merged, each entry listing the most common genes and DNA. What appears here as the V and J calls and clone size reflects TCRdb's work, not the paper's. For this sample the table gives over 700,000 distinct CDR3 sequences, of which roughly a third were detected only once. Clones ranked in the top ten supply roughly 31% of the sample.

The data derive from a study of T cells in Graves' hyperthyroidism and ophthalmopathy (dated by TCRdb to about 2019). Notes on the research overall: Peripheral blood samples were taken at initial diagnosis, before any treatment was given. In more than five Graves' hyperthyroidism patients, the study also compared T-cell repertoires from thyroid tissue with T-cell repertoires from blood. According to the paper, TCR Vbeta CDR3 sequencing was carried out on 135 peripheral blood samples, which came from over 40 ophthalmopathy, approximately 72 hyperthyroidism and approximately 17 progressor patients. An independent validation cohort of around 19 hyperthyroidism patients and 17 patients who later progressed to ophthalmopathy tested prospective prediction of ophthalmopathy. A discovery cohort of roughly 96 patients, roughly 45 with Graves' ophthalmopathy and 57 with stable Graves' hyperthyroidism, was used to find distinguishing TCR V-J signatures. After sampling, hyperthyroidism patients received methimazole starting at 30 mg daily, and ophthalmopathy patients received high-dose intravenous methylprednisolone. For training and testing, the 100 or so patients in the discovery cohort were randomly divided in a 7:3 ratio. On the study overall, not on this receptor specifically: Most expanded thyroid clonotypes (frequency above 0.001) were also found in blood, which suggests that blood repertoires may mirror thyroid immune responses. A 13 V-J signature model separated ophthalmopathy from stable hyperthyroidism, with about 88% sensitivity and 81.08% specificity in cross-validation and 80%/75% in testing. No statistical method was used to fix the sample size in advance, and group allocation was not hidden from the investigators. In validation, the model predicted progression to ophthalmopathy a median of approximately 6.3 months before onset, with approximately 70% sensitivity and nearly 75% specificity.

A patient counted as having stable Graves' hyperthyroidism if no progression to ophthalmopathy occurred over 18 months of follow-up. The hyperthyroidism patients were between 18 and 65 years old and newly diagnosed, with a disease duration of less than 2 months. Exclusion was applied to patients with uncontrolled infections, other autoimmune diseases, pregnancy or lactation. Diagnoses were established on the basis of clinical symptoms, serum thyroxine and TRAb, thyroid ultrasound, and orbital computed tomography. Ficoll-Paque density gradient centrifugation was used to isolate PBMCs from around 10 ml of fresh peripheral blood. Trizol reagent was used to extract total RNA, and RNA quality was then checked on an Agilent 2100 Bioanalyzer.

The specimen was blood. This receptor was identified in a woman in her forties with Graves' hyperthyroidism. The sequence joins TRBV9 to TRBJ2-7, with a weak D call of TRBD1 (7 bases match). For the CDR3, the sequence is CASSPQTGRLDEQYF. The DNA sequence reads TGTGCCAGCAGCCCACAGACAGGGAGGCTCGACGAGCAGTACTTC. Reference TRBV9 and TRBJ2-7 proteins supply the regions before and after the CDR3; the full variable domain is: DSGVTQTPKHLITATGQRVTLRCSPRSGDLSVYWYQQSLDQGLQFLIQYYNGEERAKGNILERFSAQQFPDLHSELNLSSLELGDSALYFCASSPQTGRLDEQYFGPGTRLTVT.